The next 13 T cell receptor beta chains were all read from a single sample in a study of OX40 agonist ivuxolimab in advanced cancers. Assay: immunoSEQ multiplex PCR; the TCRdb copy retains only in-frame clones and omits some. The sample consists of 40,000 to 50,000 clones, roughly 90% of them appearing once. Sequenced here: CD4+ or CD8+ T cells sorted from blood, sampled in a trial of the OX40 agonist ivuxolimab. Receptor source: an adult with an advanced solid tumor such as melanoma, head and neck, liver or kidney cancer.

J is TRBJ2-2 and V is TRBV27; 10 bases are shared with TRBD1. Germline values: CDR1 MNHEY, CDR2 SMNVEV (reference sequence). The CDR3 is 14 residues long. The trim removed 2 bases at V and 6 bases at J, leaving 0 bases unmatched. CDR3 loop: CASSLGTGAGELFF. Here the CDR3 DNA reads TGTGCCAGCAGTTTAGGGACAGGGGCCGGGGAGCTGTTTTTT.

V usage is TRBV9 and J usage is TRBJ2-1, with 11 nucleotides matching TRBD2. J gave up 7 bases and V 3 bases, and 12 bases lay outside the gene matches. Germline CDR1 SGDLS, CDR2 YYNGEE. The CDR3 is 17 residues long. This CDR3 is CASSASIAGGPRNEQFF. Written as DNA, the CDR3 is TGTGCCAGCAGCGCGTCGATAGCGGGGGGGCCGAGAAATGAGCAGTTCTTC. Complete variable domain (other parts from reference TRBV9 and TRBJ2-1): DSGVTQTPKHLITATGQRVTLRCSPRSGDLSVYWYQQSLDQGLQFLIQYYNGEERAKGNILERFSAQQFPDLHSELNLSSLELGDSALYFCASSASIAGGPRNEQFFGPGTRLTVL.

The chain combines TRBV9 with TRBJ2-5; D may correspond to TRBD1 or TRBD2 (6 bases each). CDR1 and CDR2 (germline): SGDLS, YYNGEE. The CDR3 length is 15 residues. V lost 6 bases and J lost 5, with 20 bases in between. CDR3 bases: TGTGCCAGCAAAGGTGGCAGGGGAGGAGGGGAGACCCAGTACTTC. The encoded protein is CASKGGRGGGETQYF.

V gene TRBV4-3 combines with J gene TRBJ1-2; 9 bases align to TRBD1. From germline, CDR1 is LGHNA and CDR2 YSLEER. The V gene end was trimmed by 0 bases and the J gene end by 3 bases; junction bases not matched to a gene: 11. The CDR3 loop spans 18 amino acids. The CDR3 protein is CASSQDGDREGGHYGYTF. The CDR3, as DNA: TGCGCCAGCAGCCAAGATGGGGACAGGGAAGGAGGGCACTATGGCTACACCTTC.

The rearrangement links TRBV6-6 to TRBJ1-1; a weak D match, TRBD1 (5 bases). CDR3 length: 15 residues. Germline V gene sequence: CDR1 MNHNY, CDR2 SVGAGI (reference sequence). Trimming removed 2 bases at V and 0 bases at J, with 10 bases between. CDR3 bases: TGTGCCAGCAGTTACAAACAGGACTTGAACACTGAAGCTTTCTTT. Translation: CASSYKQDLNTEAFF.

V is TRBV7-6 and J is TRBJ2-1, with a tentative D call TRBD2 (6 bases). Trimming shortened V by 3 bases and J by 3 bases, and 18 bases separated the two germline ends. Germline assignment: CDR1 SGHVS and CDR2 FNYEAQ. This CDR3 has 17 residues. CDR3 DNA: TGTGCCAGCAGCTTCCCGCGGGACTCCCCTCACTACAATGAGCAGTTCTTC. This gives the protein CASSFPRDSPHYNEQFF.

In this sample, this clone turned up a few times. This chain joins TRBV4-2 and TRBJ2-1; no firm D call. The germline V and J ends were trimmed by 0 bases and 8 bases, with 17 bases remaining between them. Germline V CDR1 and CDR2: LGHNA, YNFKEQ. The CDR3 has 16 residues. CDR3: CASSQERRGPSHEQFF. CDR3 coding DNA: TGTGCCAGCAGCCAAGAGAGGCGCGGCCCCTCCCATGAGCAGTTCTTC.

The CDR3 bases are TGTGCCATCAGGGATGGGCGGGAGGGCCTAGACGGGCAGTACTTC. This encodes CAIRDGREGLDGQYF. The chain employs TRBV10-3 and TRBJ2-7; 9 bases are shared with TRBD2. Germline CDR1 ENHRY, CDR2 SYGVKD. The V gene end was trimmed by 6 bases and the J gene end by 9 bases; junction bases not matched to a gene: 15. The CDR3 is 15 amino acids.

This clone was recorded only once. The rearrangement joins TRBV7-3 to TRBJ2-1; weak D call: TRBD2 (6 bases). Per germline, CDR1 SGHTA and CDR2 FQGTGA. Trimming removed 1 base from V and 8 bases from J, with 18 bases in between. This CDR3 is 16 amino acids long. The CDR3 here is CASSLNSRLVDDEQFF. CDR3 bases: TGTGCCAGCAGCTTAAATTCTAGACTAGTCGACGATGAGCAGTTCTTC.

The chain combines TRBV10-3 with TRBJ2-2; TRBD1 is a possible D gene (5 bases). The germline gives CDR1 ENHRY, CDR2 SYGVKD. The CDR3 sequence is 14 residues long. Trimming stripped 0 bases from V and 7 bases from J, with 9 bases between. This chain's CDR3 is CAISESPGIGELFF. CDR3 in DNA: TGTGCCATCAGTGAGTCCCCAGGGATCGGGGAGCTGTTTTTT.

The chain links TRBV7-6 to TRBJ1-1; 9 bases agree with TRBD1. Germline CDR1 and CDR2: SGHVS and FNYEAQ. The CDR3 sequence is 13 residues long. The J segment lost 3 bases and the V segment lost 10 bases, leaving 6 bases of the junction unmatched. The CDR3 here is CATKRTGDTEAFF. CDR3 nucleotides: TGTGCCACCAAACGGACAGGGGACACTGAAGCTTTCTTT.

The chain has TRBV30 and TRBJ2-1; 8 bases fit TRBD2. After removal of 5 bases from V and 4 bases from J, the junction contained 1 base not matched to a gene. The germline V gene encodes CDR1 GTSNPN and CDR2 SVGIG (reference sequence). The CDR3 is 12 amino acids. CDR3 bases: TGTGCCTGGCTAGCGGGTTACAATGAGCAGTTCTTC. Amino acid sequence: CAWLAGYNEQFF.

The chain recombines TRBV29-1 with TRBJ2-7; the D gene is possibly TRBD1 (6 bases). The germline V and J ends were trimmed by 3 bases and 5 bases, with 11 bases remaining between them. The CDR3 runs 12 residues. Germline V lookup: CDR1 SQVTM, CDR2 ANQGSEA. The CDR3 is CSVEGRGHEQYF. DNA for the CDR3: TGCAGCGTTGAGGGCAGGGGCCACGAGCAGTACTTC.